Shown below are 30 T cell receptor beta chains from a single sample sequenced in a study of T cell repertoires in aging, cancer and after chemotherapy. A mixed TRB-A/B primer pool amplified rearranged TRB by multiplex touch-down PCR. TCRdb re-derived calls from the multiplex PCR reads in MiXCR, one entry per CDR3 protein. The profile shows approximately 7,800 distinct CDR3 sequences, about 35% of them singletons. The template was genomic DNA from peripheral blood, not RNA. The sequencing input was blood. The origin of the receptors is a human donor in good health.

This clonotype was counted between two and nine times. The rearrangement joins TRBV6-1 to TRBJ2-2; D gene ambiguous. CDR3 size: 14 residues. Germline CDR1 MNHNS, CDR2 SASEGT. With 6 bases removed from V and 7 bases from J, the gap between germline ends came to 15 bases. The CDR3 loop is CASRALLRVGELFF. CDR3 nucleotides: TGTGCCAGCAGGGCCCTTCTTAGGGTCGGGGAGCTGTTTTTT.

This clonotype was counted a few times. The V gene is TRBV18, the J gene TRBJ2-7, with 12 bases identical to TRBD1. The germline gives CDR1 KGHSH, CDR2 LQKENI. The CDR3 contains 16 residues. With V trimmed by 0 bases and J by 3 bases, 3 bases remained unmatched. The CDR3 is CASSPPGTGGRYEQYF. CDR3 sequence (DNA): TGTGCCAGCTCACCACCCGGGACAGGGGGCCGCTACGAGCAGTACTTC.

The V call is TRBV18, the J call TRBJ2-5; the match to TRBD2 covers 7 bases. Trimming removed 6 bases from V and 1 base from J; junction bases left unmatched: 14. From germline, CDR1 is KGHSH and CDR2 LQKENI. The CDR3 consists of 17 residues. CDR3 protein: CASSQPGGKGTQETQYF. The CDR3, as DNA: TGTGCCAGCTCTCAACCGGGGGGAAAAGGGACCCAAGAGACCCAGTACTTC.

The gene calls are TRBV7-2 and TRBJ2-5; D may be TRBD1 (5 bases). V dropped 5 bases and J dropped 1 base, with 11 bases sitting between them. CDR1 and CDR2 from the germline V gene are SGHTA and FQGNSA. The CDR3 length is 14 residues. The CDR3 region has the DNA TGTGCCAGCAGCCTAAGGGGTTCCCAAGAGACCCAGTACTTC. Amino acids: CASSLRGSQETQYF. The variable domain in full, completed from reference TRBV7-2 and TRBJ2-5, reads GAGVSQSPSNKVTEKGKDVELRCDPISGHTALYWYRQSLGQGLEFLIYFQGNSAPDKSGLPSDRFSAERTGGSVSTLTIQRTQQEDSAVYLCASSLRGSQETQYFGPGTRLLVL.

This clonotype is judged medium-sized. The chain combines TRBV11-1 with TRBJ2-3; D is unresolved. The CDR3 has 13 amino acids. CDR1 and CDR2 from the germline V gene are SGHAT and FQDESV (reference sequence). V gave up 8 bases and J gave up 0 bases, with 9 bases separating them. The CDR3 is CASAPRSTDTQYF. In nucleotides, the CDR3 is TGTGCCAGCGCCCCCCGCAGCACAGATACGCAGTATTTT.

The gene calls are TRBV19 and TRBJ2-2; D may be TRBD1 or TRBD2 (5 bases each). From germline, CDR1 is LNHDA and CDR2 SQIVND (reference sequence). V shed 1 base and J shed 2 bases, with 8 bases lying between them. CDR3 length equals 15 residues. The CDR3 DNA sequence: TGTGCCAGTAGTATAGTCAGGGACAACACCGGGGAGCTGTTTTTT. Amino acid sequence: CASSIVRDNTGELFF.

The V gene is TRBV13, the J gene TRBJ2-5; TRBD2 matches 9 bases. Trimming took 4 bases from V and 4 from J; bases not matched to a gene: 10. Germline V gives CDR1 PRHDT, CDR2 FYEKMQ (reference sequence). The CDR3 spans 16 residues. The chain's CDR3 is CASSSALAGEGETQYF. CDR3 in DNA: TGTGCCAGCAGCTCAGCGTTAGCGGGAGAGGGAGAGACCCAGTACTTC.

This clonotype was picked up a small number of times. This sequence joins TRBV24-1 and TRBJ2-2; a possible D gene is TRBD2 (5 bases). Germline V gene sequence: CDR1 KGHDR, CDR2 SFDVKD. CDR3 size: 13 residues. The ends were cut back, 9 bases at V and 0 bases at J, with 7 bases in the middle. As DNA, the CDR3 is TGTGCCACCCGGGGAGCGAACACCGGGGAGCTGTTTTTT. Its translation is CATRGANTGELFF.

This clonotype was picked up a small number of times. V is TRBV27 and J is TRBJ2-1, with D perhaps assigned TRBD1 or TRBD2 (5 bases each). Trimming removed 6 bases from V and 7 bases from J, with 22 bases in between. This CDR3 is built from 16 residues. CDR1 is MNHEY, CDR2 SMNVEV, per germline (reference sequence). Here the CDR3 reads CASSFSFGVRGNEQFF. CDR3 bases: TGTGCCAGCAGCTTTAGTTTCGGGGTTAGGGGAAATGAGCAGTTCTTC.

The V and J genes are TRBV24-1 and TRBJ2-1, with TRBD1 identical over 7 bases. The CDR3 runs 15 residues. Germline V gives CDR1 KGHDR, CDR2 SFDVKD. The J segment lost 7 bases and the V segment lost 4 bases, leaving 9 bases of the junction unmatched. CDR3 amino acids: CATSDPGTAGNEQFF. For the CDR3, the DNA is TGTGCCACCAGTGACCCCGGGACAGCAGGGAATGAGCAGTTCTTC.

The V call is TRBV27, the J call TRBJ2-5, with D hard to call. Near its end, the DNA agrees better with TRBJ2-1, so the J call may be wrong. CDR1 and CDR2 from the germline V gene are MNHEY and SMNVEV (reference sequence). The CDR3 has 13 residues. In nucleotides, the CDR3 is TGTGCCAGCAGTTTTACTGAATACAATGAGCAGTTCTTC. This translates into CASSFTEYNEQFF.

The genes are TRBV10-3 and TRBJ1-1, with 8 bases that match TRBD1. Per germline, CDR1 ENHRY and CDR2 SYGVKD. The CDR3 length is 13 residues. V lost 6 bases and J lost 4; bases outside the gene matches: 4. Written as DNA, the CDR3 is TGTGCCATCAGCCTCGACAGGGGCACTGAAGCTTTCTTT. Translated: CAISLDRGTEAFF.

This clonotype was detected only a few times. CDR3 residues: CASRLRTGGAPYEQYF. As DNA, the CDR3 is TGTGCCAGCAGGCTCCGGACAGGGGGCGCCCCCTACGAGCAGTACTTC. This chain uses TRBV6-2 or TRBV6-3 with TRBJ2-7; TRBD1 matches at 11 bases. Germline V gene sequence: CDR1 MNHEY, CDR2 SVGEGT. The J segment lost 2 bases and the V segment lost 6 bases, leaving 9 bases of the junction unmatched. The CDR3 consists of 16 residues.

This clonotype was detected a few times. The rearrangement joins TRBV27 to TRBJ2-3; 12 nucleotides align to TRBD2. Germline loops: CDR1 MNHEY, CDR2 SMNVEV (reference sequence). Trimming took 5 bases from V and 10 from J; bases not matched to a gene: 7. The CDR3 extends over 14 amino acids. CDR3 bases: TGTGCCAGCAGTCCCCGGACTAGCGGGGTCCCGCAGTATTTT. Translation: CASSPRTSGVPQYF.

The CDR3 here is CAIGGRSSYNEQFF. Written as DNA, the CDR3 is TGTGCCATCGGGGGCCGTAGCTCCTACAATGAGCAGTTCTTC. The chain joins TRBV19 to TRBJ2-1, with D perhaps matching TRBD1 or TRBD2 (6 bases each). CDR3 length: 14 amino acids. Germline assignment: CDR1 LNHDA and CDR2 SQIVND (reference sequence). V dropped 10 bases and J dropped 0 bases, with 13 bases sitting between them.

In its sample, this clonotype is large. This chain connects TRBV19 to TRBJ2-2; 9 bases fit TRBD2. The J segment lost 5 bases and the V segment lost 1 base, leaving 8 bases of the junction unmatched. This CDR3 has 17 residues. From germline, CDR1 is LNHDA and CDR2 SQIVND (reference sequence). CDR3 protein: CASSIGSSGSYTGELFF. CDR3 in DNA: TGTGCCAGTAGTATAGGGAGTAGCGGGAGCTATACCGGGGAGCTGTTTTTT.

The chain couples TRBV13 to TRBJ2-5; 9 bases are shared with TRBD1. With 0 bases clipped from V and 5 bases from J, the junction kept 4 bases outside the gene matches. CDR1 PRHDT and CDR2 FYEKMQ come from the germline V gene (reference sequence). The CDR3 spans 15 residues. The CDR3 sequence: CASSLGTGGLETQYF. The CDR3 DNA sequence: TGTGCCAGCAGCTTAGGGACAGGGGGTTTGGAGACCCAGTACTTC.

This clonotype was detected only a few times. The chain combines TRBV6-1 with TRBJ1-2, with 7 positions matching TRBD1. The V gene end was trimmed by 7 bases and the J gene end by 4 bases; junction bases not matched to a gene: 12. The CDR3 spans 15 residues. From germline, CDR1 is MNHNS and CDR2 SASEGT. In nucleotides, the CDR3 is TGTGCCAGCACCTCGGGGACAGCGTATCCCTATGGCTACACCTTC. This gives the protein CASTSGTAYPYGYTF.

This clonotype has only a few counts. The chain is built from TRBV6-5 and TRBJ1-2; D uncertain. There are 11 residues in the CDR3. Trimming took 7 bases from V and 8 from J, leaving 11 bases between them. CDR1 MNHEY and CDR2 SVGAGI come from the germline V gene. The CDR3 region has the DNA TGTGCCAGCACCTCAGGAGGCGGCTACACCTTC. Protein sequence: CASTSGGGYTF.

The rearrangement uses TRBV12-3 or TRBV12-4 and TRBJ1-5; TRBD1 aligns across 11 bases. This CDR3 comprises 18 residues. The J segment lost 2 bases and the V segment lost 6 bases, leaving 12 bases of the junction unmatched. The CDR3 DNA follows: TGTGCCAGCAGCCCCGGGACAGGGGGACGTTTAGGCAATCAGCCCCAGCATTTT. Its translation: CASSPGTGGRLGNQPQHF.

The chain uses TRBV19 and TRBJ1-2; 7 positions match TRBD1. The CDR3 runs 15 residues. The V and J ends lost 9 bases and 6 bases, in that order; junction bases with no gene match: 16. Germline CDR1 and CDR2: LNHDA and SQIVND (reference sequence). CDR3 sequence (DNA): TGTGCCAGCAGCCCCGGGGGCAGGGGGTTTGATGGCTACACCTTC. This codes for CASSPGGRGFDGYTF.

The chain links TRBV10-3 to TRBJ2-1, with D perhaps being TRBD1 or TRBD2 (5 bases each). Germline V gene lookup returns CDR1 ENHRY and CDR2 SYGVKD. V was cut by 3 bases and J by 3 bases, with 12 bases left in between. This CDR3 has 15 amino acids. Here the CDR3 DNA reads TGTGCCATCAGTGACGGTCAGAGGGGCTACAATGAGCAGTTCTTC. Amino acid sequence: CAISDGQRGYNEQFF.

This sequence joins TRBV11-1 and TRBJ1-5; 10 positions match TRBD1. Germline values: CDR1 SGHAT, CDR2 FQDESV (reference sequence). The CDR3 sequence is 15 residues long. V shed 5 bases and J 5 bases; nucleotides not matched to a gene: 6. CDR3 in amino acids: CASSPGTGADQPQHF. The CDR3 region has the DNA TGTGCCAGCAGCCCCGGGACAGGGGCGGATCAGCCCCAGCATTTT.

For this clonotype: With a much larger clone just one base away, this may be a read error. The chain employs TRBV6-2 or TRBV6-3 and TRBJ2-5; D is possibly TRBD1 or TRBD2 (6 bases each). Trimming stripped 10 bases from V and 5 bases from J, with 14 bases between. CDR3 size: 12 residues. From germline, CDR1 is MNHEY and CDR2 SVGEGT. The CDR3 region has the DNA TGTGCCACAAAGAGGGGGAGGGAGACCCAGTACTTC. It translates to CATKRGRETQYF.

The genes are TRBV5-6 and TRBJ2-1; 8 bases match TRBD2. Germline V gives CDR1 SGHDT, CDR2 YYEEEE. CDR3 length: 15 amino acids. Losses at the gene ends were 7 bases for V and 7 bases for J; bases not matched to a gene: 13. The CDR3, as DNA: TGTGCCAGCCTCCAGGAGGGGCTAGCGGGTAATGAGCAGTTCTTC. Translating it yields CASLQEGLAGNEQFF.

The chain employs TRBV6-1 and TRBJ2-1, with 8 bases matching TRBD2. The CDR3 length is 17 residues. V trimming: 6 bases; J trimming: 5 bases; junction bases outside the gene matches: 15. The germline gives CDR1 MNHNS, CDR2 SASEGT. Written as DNA, the CDR3 is TGTGCCAGCAGAACTTTGCAGGGACTAGGTTCTCACAATGAGCAGTTCTTC. Translating it yields CASRTLQGLGSHNEQFF.

The chain is built from TRBV18 and TRBJ1-5; the match to TRBD1 covers 7 bases. Germline V gene data show CDR1 as KGHSH and CDR2 as LQKENI. Trimming cost V 5 bases and J 4 bases; bases outside gene matches: 11. The CDR3 covers 16 residues. The CDR3 loop reads CASSAGTVIANQPQHF. DNA for the CDR3: TGTGCCAGCTCAGCTGGGACAGTGATTGCTAATCAGCCCCAGCATTTT.

The rearrangement joins TRBV15 to TRBJ1-1, with a tentative D call TRBD1 (6 bases). Germline V CDR1 and CDR2: LNHNV, YYDKDF (reference sequence). The CDR3 has 13 amino acids. V lost 3 bases and J lost 3, with 8 bases in between. The CDR3 spells CATSRRGHTEAFF. CDR3 coding DNA: TGTGCCACCAGCAGGCGGGGGCACACTGAAGCTTTCTTT.

This clonotype ranks as medium-sized (0.01 to 0.1%). This sequence joins TRBV19 and TRBJ2-1; D is possibly TRBD2 (5 bases). From germline, CDR1 is LNHDA and CDR2 SQIVND (reference sequence). This CDR3 is built from 14 residues. The V gene lost 6 bases and the J gene lost 6 bases, with 15 bases spanning the gap. As DNA, the CDR3 is TGTGCCAGTAGAACCACCAGCGGTGGCAATGAGCAGTTCTTC. Translation gives CASRTTSGGNEQFF.

This clonotype showed up just a few times. CDR3 in DNA: TGTGCCAGCAGTGACTCGACAGGGGCAGATACGCAGTATTTT. This translates into CASSDSTGADTQYF. The chain couples TRBV6-4 to TRBJ2-3; the match to TRBD1 covers 8 bases. Germline V gives CDR1 MRHNA, CDR2 SNTAGT. V was pared by 0 bases and J by 4 bases, with 0 bases of the junction left unmatched. CDR3 size: 14 residues.